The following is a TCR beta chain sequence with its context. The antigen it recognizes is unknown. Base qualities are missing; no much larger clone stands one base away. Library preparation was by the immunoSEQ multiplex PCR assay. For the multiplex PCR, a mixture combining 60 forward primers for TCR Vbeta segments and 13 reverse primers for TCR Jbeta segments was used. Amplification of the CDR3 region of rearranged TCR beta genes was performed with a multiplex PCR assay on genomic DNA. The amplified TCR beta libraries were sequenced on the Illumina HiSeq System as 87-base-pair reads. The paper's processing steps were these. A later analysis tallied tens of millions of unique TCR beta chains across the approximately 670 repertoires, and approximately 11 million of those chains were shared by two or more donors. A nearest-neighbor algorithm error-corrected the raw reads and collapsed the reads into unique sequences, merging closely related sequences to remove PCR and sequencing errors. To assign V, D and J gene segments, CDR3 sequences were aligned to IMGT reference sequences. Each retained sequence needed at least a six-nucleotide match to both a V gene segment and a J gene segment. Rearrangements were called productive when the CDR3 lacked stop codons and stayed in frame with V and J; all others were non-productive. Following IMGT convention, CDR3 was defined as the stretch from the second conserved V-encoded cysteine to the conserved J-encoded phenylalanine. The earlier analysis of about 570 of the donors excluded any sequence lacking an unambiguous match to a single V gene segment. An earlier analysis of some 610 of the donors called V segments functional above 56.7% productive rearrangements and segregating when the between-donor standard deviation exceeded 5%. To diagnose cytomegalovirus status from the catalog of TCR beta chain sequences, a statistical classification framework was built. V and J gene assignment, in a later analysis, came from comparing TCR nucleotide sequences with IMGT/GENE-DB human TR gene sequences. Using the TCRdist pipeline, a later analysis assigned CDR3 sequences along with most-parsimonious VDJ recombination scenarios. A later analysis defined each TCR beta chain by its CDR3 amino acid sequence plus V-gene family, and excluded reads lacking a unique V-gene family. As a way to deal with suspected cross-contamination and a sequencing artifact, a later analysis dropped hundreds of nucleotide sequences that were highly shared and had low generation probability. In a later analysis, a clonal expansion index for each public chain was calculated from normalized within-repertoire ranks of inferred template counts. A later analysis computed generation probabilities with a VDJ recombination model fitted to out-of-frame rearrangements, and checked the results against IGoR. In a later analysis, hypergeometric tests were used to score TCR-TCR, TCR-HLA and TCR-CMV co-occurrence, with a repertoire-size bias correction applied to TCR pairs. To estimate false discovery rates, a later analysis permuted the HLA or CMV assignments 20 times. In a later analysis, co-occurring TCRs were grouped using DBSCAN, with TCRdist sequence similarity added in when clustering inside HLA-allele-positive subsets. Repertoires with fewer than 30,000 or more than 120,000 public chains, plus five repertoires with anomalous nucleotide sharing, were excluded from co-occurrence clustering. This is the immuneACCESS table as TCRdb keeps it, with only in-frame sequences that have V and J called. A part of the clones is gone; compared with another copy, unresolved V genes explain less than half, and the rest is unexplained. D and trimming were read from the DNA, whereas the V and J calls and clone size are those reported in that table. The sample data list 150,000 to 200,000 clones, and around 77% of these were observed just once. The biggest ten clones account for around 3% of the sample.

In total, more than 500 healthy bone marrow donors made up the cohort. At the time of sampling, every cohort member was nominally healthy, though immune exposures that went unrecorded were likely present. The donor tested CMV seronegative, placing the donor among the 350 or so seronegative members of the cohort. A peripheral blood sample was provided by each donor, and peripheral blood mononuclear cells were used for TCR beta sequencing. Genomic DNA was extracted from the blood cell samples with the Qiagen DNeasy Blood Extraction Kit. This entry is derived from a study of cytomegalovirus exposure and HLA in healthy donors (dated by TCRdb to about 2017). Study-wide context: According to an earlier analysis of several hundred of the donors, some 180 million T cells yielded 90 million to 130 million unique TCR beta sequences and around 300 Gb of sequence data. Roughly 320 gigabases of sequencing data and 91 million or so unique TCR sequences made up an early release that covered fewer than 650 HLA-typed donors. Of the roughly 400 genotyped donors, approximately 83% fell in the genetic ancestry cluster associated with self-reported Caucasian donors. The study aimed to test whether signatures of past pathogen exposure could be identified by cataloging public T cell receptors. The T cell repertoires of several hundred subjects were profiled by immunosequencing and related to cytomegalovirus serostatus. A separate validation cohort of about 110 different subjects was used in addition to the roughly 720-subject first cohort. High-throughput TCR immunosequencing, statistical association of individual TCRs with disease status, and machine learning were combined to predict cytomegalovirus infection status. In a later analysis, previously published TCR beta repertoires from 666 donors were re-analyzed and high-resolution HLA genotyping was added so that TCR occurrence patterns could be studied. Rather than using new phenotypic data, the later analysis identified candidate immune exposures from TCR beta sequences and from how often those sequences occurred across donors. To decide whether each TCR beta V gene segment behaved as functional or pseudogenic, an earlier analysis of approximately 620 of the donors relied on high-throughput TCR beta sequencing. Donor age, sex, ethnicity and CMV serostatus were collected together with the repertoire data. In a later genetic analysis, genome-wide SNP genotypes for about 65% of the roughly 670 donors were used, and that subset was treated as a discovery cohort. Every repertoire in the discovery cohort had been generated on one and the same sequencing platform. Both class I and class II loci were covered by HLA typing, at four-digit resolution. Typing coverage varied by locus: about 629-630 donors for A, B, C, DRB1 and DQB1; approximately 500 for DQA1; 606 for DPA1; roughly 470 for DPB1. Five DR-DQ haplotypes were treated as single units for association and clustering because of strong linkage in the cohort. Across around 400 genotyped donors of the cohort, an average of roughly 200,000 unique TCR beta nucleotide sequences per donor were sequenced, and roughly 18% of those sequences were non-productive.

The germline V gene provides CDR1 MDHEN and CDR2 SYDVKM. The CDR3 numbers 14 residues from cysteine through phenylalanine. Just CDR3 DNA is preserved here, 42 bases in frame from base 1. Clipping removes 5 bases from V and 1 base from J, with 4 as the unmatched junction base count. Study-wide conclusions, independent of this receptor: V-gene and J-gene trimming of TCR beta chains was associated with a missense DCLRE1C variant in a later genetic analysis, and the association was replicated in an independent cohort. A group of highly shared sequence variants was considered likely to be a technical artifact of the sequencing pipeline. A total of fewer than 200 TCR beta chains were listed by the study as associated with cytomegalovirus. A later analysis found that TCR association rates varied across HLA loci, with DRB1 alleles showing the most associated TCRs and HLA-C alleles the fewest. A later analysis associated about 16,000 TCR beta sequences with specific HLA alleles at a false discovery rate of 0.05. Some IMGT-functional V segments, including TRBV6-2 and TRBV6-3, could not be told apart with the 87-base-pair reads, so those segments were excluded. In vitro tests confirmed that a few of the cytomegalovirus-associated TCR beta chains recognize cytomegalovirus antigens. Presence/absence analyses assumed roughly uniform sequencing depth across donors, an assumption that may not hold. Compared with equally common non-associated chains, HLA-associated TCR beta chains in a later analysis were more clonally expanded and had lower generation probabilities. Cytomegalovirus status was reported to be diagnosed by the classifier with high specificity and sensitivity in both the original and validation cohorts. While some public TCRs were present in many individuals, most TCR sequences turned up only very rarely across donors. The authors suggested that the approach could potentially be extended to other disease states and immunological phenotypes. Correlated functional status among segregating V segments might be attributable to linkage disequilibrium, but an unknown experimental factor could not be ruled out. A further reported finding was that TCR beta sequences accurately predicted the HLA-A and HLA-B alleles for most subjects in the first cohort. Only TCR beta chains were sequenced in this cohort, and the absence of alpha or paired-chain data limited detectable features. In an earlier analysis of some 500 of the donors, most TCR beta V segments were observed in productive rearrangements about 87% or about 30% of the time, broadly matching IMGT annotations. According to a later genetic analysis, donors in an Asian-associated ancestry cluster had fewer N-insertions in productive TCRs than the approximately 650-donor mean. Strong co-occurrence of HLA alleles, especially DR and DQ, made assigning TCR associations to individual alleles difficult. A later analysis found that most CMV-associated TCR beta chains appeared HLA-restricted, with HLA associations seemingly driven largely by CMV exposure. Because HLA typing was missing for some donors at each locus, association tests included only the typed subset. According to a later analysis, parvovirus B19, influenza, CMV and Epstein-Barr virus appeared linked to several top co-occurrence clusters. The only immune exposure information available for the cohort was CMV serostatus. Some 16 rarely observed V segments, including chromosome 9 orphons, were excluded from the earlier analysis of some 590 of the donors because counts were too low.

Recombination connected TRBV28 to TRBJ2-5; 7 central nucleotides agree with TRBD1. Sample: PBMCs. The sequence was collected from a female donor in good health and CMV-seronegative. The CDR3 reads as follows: CASSLWTGQETQYF. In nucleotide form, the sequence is TGTGCCAGCAGTCTCTGGACAGGCCAAGAGACCCAGTACTTC. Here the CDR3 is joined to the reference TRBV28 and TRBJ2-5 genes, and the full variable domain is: DVKVTQSSRYLVKRTGEKVFLECVQDMDHENMFWYRQDPGLGLRLIYFSYDVKMKEKGDIPEGYSVSREKKERFSLILESASTNQTSMYLCASSLWTGQETQYFGPGTRLLVL.